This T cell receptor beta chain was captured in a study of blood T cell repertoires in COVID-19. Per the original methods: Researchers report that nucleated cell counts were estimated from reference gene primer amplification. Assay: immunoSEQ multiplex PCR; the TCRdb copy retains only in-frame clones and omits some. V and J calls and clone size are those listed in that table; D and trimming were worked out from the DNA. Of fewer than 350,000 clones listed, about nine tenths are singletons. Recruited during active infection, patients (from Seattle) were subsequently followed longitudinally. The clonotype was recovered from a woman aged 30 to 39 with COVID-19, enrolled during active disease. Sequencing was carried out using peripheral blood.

CDR3 sequence: CASSLTGDGEKLFF. As DNA, the CDR3 is TGCGCCAGCAGCTTGACCGGGGATGGTGAAAAACTGTTTTTT. V is TRBV5-1 and J is TRBJ1-4; D uncertain. CDR1 and CDR2 from the germline V gene are SGHRS and YFSETQ. The CDR3 totals 14 residues. Between the trimmed V and J ends, which lost 1 base and 7 bases, there was a span of 11 bases.